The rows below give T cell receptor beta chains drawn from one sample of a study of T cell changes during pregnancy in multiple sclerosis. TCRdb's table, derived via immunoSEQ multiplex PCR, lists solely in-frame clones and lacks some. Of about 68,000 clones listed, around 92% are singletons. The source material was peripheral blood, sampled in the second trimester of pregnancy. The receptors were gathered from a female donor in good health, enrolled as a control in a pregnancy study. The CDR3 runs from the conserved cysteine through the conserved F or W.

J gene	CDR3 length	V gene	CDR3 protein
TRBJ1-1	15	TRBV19	CASMVQGNKHTEAFF
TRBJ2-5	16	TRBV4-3	CASSQDRLAGRETQYF
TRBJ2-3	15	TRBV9	CASSVGASSTDTQYF
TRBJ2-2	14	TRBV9	CASSAPQGTGELFF
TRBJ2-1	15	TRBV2	CASSELARGSNEQFF
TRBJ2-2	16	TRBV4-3	CASSQVLAGDGGELFF
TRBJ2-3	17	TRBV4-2	CASSQTLAGVPTDTQYF
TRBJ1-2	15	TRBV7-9	CASSAGQGASYGYTF
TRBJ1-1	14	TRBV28	CASSTTGLNTEAFF
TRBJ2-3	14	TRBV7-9	CASSLSQGADTQYF
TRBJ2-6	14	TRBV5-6	CASSLYSGANVLTF
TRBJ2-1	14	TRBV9	CASSGAGGPVEQFF
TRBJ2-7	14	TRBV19	CASSIKDSWYEQYF
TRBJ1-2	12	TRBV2	CASRKEGYGYTF
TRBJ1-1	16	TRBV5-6	CASSFGQGGKKTEAFF
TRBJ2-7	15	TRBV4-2	CASSPRQGEFYEQYF
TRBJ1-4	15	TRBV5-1	CASSLGRGRNEKLFF
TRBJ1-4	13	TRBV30	CAFAGQPNEKLFF
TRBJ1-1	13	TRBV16	CASTGTGGAEAFF
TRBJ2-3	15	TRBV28	CASSLPTSSTDTQYF
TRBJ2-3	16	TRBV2	CASRWDSRWSTDTQYF
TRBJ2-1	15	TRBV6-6	CASSSQGSSYNEQFF
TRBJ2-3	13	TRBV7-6	CASSSGTRNTQYF
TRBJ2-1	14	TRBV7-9	CASSLGTSMNEQFF
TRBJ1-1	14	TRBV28	CASSFRVKNTEAFF
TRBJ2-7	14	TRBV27	CASRLSGREHEQYF
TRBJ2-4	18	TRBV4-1	CASSPGVAGGPTKNIQYF
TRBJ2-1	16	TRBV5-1	CASSAAGSSDFNEQFF
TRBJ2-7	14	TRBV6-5	CASSYLQGVDEQYF
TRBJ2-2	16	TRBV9	CASSVGLAPNTGELFF
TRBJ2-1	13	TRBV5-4	CASSSSGGNEQFF
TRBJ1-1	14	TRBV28	CASSFTGGDPEAFF
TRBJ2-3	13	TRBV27	CASSQQAADTQYF
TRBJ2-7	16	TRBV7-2	CASSDPGQGSTYEQYF
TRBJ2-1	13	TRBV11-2	CASSPTLYNEQFF
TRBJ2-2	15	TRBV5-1	CASSSDRGGTGELFF
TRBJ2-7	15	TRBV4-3	CASSQGTTAGSEQYF
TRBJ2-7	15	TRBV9	CASSGGTSGIYEQYF
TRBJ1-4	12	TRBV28	CASTLRGEKLFF
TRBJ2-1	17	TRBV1	CTSSQDLASSTNEEQFF
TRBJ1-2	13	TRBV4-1	CASRGTGLAGYTF
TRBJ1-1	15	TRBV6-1	CASSNYRIFNTEAFF
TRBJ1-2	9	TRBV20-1	CSARVTGSF
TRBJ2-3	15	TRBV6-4	CASSDSGQGTDTQYF
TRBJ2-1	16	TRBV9	CASSDPTSGRPNEQFF
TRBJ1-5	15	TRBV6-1	CASSPGQINNQPQHF
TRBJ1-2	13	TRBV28	CASSFDRGDGYTF
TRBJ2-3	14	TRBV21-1	CASSRSPEADTQYF
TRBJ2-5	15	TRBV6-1	CASSGGGGRSETQYF